This note documents a single TCR beta chain sequence. Its target is not known. The PCR ran on 60 Vbeta and 13 Jbeta primers. Libraries were prepared by immunoSEQ multiplex PCR; TCRdb keeps only in-frame clonotypes and omits some of them. The data hold 140,000 to 150,000 clones, with 65% to 80% observed a single time. These data belong to a study of cytomegalovirus exposure and HLA in healthy donors. The V end lost 4 bases, the J end lost 1 base, and 16 bases lay between the germline ends. Germline loops: CDR1 SGHNT, CDR2 YYREEE (reference sequence). The CDR3 has 16 residues. Study-level results: There were under 200 TCR beta chains listed as cytomegalovirus-associated. Presence/absence comparisons presumed near-even sequencing depth among donors. High specificity and sensitivity for cytomegalovirus status were reported for the classifier.

The chain combines TRBV5-4 with TRBJ2-3, with TRBD1 as a possible D gene (6 bases). Sequencing used PBMCs. The source is a middle-aged woman in good health and CMV-seronegative. CDR3 loop: CASSPAGSGGTDTQYF. The CDR3 region has the DNA TGTGCCAGCAGCCCCGCGGGTTCAGGGGGCACAGATACGCAGTATTTT.